This TCR beta chain was documented in a study of B cell selection in AIRE deficiency. The regulatory T cell sort gate was CD4+CD25hiCD127low/negative. Germline V gene sequence: CDR1 DFQATT, CDR2 SNEGSKA (reference sequence). The V segment lost 7 bases and the J segment 13 bases; nucleotides outside the gene matches: 6. This CDR3 has 11 residues. The data were produced by immunoSEQ multiplex PCR, yet TCRdb's version contains in-frame clones alone and is incomplete. The table has 15,000 to 20,000 clones, approximately 94% seen once; the top ten hold roughly 1%. This TCR derives from a human donor in good health. The rearrangement links TRBV20-1 to TRBJ2-1; the match to TRBD2 covers 11 bases. Input material: CD4+CD25+ Tregs sorted from PBMCs. Here the CDR3 DNA reads TGCAGTGGGACGACTAGCGGGAAACAGTTCTTC. It translates to CSGTTSGKQFF.